The source of this T cell receptor beta chain is a study of cytomegalovirus exposure and HLA in healthy donors. This PCR relied on a set of 60 Vbeta primers and 13 Jbeta primers. The assay was immunoSEQ multiplex PCR, and TCRdb's table has in-frame clones only and misses some. The profile shows about 160,000 clones, roughly 80% of them singletons. Per the germline V gene, CDR1 is SNHLY and CDR2 is FYNNEI. V dropped 7 bases and J dropped 2; count of bases not matched to a gene: 3. The CDR3 totals 13 residues. Sequencing was done on a sample of PBMCs. The chain has TRBV2 and TRBJ2-7; 9 positions agree with TRBD1. The source of this sequence is a man aged 25-40 years in good health and CMV-seronegative. CDR3: CASNRDRAYEQYF. CDR3 nucleotide sequence: TGTGCCAGCAACAGGGACAGGGCCTACGAGCAGTACTTC.